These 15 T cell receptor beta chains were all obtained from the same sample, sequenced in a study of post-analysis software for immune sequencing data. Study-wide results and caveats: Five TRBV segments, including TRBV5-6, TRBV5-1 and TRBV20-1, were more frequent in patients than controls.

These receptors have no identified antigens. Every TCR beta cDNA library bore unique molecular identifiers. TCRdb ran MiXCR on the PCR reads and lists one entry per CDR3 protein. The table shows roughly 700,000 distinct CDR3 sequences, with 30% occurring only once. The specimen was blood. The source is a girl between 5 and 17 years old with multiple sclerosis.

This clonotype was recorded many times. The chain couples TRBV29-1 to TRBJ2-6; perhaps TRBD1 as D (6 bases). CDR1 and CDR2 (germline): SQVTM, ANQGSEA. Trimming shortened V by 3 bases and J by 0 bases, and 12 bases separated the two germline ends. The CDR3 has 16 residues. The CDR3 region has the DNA TGCAGCGTTGACCAGGGGACCGCCTCTGGGGCCAACGTCCTGACTTTC. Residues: CSVDQGTASGANVLTF. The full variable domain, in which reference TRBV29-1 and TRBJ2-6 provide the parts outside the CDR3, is SAVISQKPSRDICQRGTSLTIQCQVDSQVTMMFWYRQQPGQSLTLIATANQGSEATYESGFVIDKFPISRPNLTFSTLTVSNMSPEDSSIYLCSVDQGTASGANVLTFGAGSRLTVL.

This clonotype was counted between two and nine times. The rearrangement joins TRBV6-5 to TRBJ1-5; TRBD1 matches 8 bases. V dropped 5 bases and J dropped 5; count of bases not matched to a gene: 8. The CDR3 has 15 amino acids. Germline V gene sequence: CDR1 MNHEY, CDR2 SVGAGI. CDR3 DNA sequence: TGTGCCAGCAGTCGGGACAGGTATCGGGATCAGCCCCAGCATTTT. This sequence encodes CASSRDRYRDQPQHF.

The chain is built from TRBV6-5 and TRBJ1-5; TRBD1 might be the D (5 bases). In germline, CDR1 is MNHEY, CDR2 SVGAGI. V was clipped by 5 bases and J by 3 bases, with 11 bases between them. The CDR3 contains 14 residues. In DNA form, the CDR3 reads TGTGCCAGCAGTCCCGACAGTAACAATCAGCCCCAGCATTTT. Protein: CASSPDSNNQPQHF.

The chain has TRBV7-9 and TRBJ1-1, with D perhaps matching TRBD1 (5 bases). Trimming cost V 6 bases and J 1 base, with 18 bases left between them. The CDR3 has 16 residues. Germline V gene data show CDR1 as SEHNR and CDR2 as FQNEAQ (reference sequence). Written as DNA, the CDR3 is TGTGCCAGCAGTTCCCGGGGGGGGATGACGAACACTGAAGCTTTCTTT. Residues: CASSSRGGMTNTEAFF.

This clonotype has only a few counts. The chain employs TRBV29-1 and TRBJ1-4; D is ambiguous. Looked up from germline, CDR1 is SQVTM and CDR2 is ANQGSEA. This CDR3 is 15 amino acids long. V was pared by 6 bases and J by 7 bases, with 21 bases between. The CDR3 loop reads CSVPASRAGSEKLFF. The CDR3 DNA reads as TGCAGCGTGCCTGCCTCCAGAGCGGGTAGTGAAAAACTGTTTTTT. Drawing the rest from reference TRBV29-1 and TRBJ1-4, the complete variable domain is SAVISQKPSRDICQRGTSLTIQCQVDSQVTMMFWYRQQPGQSLTLIATANQGSEATYESGFVIDKFPISRPNLTFSTLTVSNMSPEDSSIYLCSVPASRAGSEKLFFGSGTQLSVL.

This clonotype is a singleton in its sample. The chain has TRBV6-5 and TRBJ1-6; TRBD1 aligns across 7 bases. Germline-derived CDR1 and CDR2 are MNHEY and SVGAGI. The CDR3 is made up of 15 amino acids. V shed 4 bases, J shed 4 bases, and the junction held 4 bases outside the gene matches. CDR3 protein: CASSSLTGYNSPLHF. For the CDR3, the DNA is TGTGCCAGCAGTTCCCTGACAGGGTATAATTCACCCCTCCACTTT.

The CDR3 here is CASSPGPAVRNEQFF. The DNA of the CDR3 is TGCGCCAGCAGCCCGGGACCGGCAGTAAGGAATGAGCAGTTCTTC. The chain couples TRBV5-1 to TRBJ2-1; perhaps D is TRBD1 or TRBD2 (5 bases each). Looked up from germline, CDR1 is SGHRS and CDR2 is YFSETQ. Trimming pared 4 bases from V and 7 bases from J, leaving 18 bases between. This CDR3 spans 15 amino acids.

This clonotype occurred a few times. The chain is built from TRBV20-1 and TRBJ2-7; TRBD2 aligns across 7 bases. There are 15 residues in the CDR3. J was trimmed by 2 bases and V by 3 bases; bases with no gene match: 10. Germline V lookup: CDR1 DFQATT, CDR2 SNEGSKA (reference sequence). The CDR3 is CSARAAGTVTYEQYF. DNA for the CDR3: TGCAGTGCTAGGGCAGCGGGAACCGTGACCTACGAGCAGTACTTC.

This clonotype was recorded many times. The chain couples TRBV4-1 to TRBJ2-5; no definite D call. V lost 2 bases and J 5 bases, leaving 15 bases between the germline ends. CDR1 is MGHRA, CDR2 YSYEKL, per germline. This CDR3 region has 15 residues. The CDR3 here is CASSQHLGSVETQYF. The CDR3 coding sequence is TGCGCCAGCAGCCAACACCTCGGAAGTGTGGAGACCCAGTACTTC.

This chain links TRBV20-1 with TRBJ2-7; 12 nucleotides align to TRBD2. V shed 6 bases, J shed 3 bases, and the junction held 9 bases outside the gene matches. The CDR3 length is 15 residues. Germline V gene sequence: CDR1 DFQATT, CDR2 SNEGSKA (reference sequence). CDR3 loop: CSANSGTSGYYEQYF. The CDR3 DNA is TGCAGTGCCAATAGCGGGACTAGCGGGTACTACGAGCAGTACTTC.

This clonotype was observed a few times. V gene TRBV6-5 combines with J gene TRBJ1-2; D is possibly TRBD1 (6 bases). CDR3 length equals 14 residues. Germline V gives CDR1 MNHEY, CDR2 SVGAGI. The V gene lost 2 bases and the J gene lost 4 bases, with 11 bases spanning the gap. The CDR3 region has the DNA TGTGCCAGCAGTTACGGGGGGCGCGGCTATGGCTACACCTTC. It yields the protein CASSYGGRGYGYTF.

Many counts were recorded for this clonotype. Here the CDR3 DNA reads TGTGCCACAGCGGGACAGGGTTACGAGCAGTACTTC. It specifies CATAGQGYEQYF. The rearrangement joins TRBV6-2 or TRBV6-3 to TRBJ2-7; TRBD1 matches 9 bases. There are 12 residues in the CDR3. CDR1 and CDR2 (germline): MNHEY, SVGEGT. With V trimmed by 10 bases and J by 4 bases, 5 bases remained unmatched.

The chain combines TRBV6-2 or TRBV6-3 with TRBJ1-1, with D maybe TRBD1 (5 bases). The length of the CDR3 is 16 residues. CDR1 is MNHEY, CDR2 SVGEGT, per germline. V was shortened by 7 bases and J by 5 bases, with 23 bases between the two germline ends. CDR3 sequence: CASNLPSPGPGTEAFF. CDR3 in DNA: TGTGCCAGCAATCTACCGAGCCCAGGGCCTGGGACTGAAGCTTTCTTT.

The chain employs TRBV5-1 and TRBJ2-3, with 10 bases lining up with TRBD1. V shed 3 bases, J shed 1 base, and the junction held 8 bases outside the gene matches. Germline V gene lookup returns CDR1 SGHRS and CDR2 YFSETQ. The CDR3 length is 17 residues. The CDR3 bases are TGCGCCAGCAGCTGGGCCTCCGGGACAGGGGGCACAGATACGCAGTATTTT. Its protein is CASSWASGTGGTDTQYF.

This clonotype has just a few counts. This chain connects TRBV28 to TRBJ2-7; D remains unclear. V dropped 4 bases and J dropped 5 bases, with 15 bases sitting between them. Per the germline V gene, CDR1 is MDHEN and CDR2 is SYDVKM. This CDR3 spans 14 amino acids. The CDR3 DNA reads TGTGCCAGCAGTTGGGCCCCCGCCCAGGACGAGCAGTACTTC. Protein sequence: CASSWAPAQDEQYF.